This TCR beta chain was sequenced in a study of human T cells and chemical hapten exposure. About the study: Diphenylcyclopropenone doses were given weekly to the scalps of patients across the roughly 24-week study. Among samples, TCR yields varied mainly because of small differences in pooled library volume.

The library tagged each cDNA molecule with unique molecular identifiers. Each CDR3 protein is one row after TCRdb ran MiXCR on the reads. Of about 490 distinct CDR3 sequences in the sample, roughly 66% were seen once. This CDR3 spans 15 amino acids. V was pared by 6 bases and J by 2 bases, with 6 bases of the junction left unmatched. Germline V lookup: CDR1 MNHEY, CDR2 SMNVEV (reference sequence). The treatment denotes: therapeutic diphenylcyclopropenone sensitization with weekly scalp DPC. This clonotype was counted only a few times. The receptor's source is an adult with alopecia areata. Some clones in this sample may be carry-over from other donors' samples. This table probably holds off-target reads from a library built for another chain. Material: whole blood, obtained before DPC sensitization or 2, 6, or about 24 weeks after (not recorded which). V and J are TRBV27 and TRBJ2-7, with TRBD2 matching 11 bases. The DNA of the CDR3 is TGTGCCAGCAGCCGCCTAGCGGGAGGACCCTACGAGCAGTACTTC. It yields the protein CASSRLAGGPYEQYF.